What follows describes a single T cell receptor (beta chain). Its antigen is unknown. Germline V gene lookup returns CDR1 MNHEY and CDR2 SMNVEV (reference sequence). The CDR3 loop spans 15 amino acids. V was cut by 2 bases and J by 1 base, with 10 bases left in between. Repertoires were generated with immunoSEQ multiplex PCR, while TCRdb's copy carries only in-frame clones and drops some. The profile shows 50,000 to 70,000 clones, 85% to 95% of them singletons. These data belong to a study of cytomegalovirus exposure and HLA in healthy donors. Looking at the study overall: The same platform used for the roughly 610 first-cohort repertoires was also used for the 120 or so validation repertoires, as a later analysis reported.

Study-level results: In vitro assays verified that a few CMV-associated chains recognized CMV antigens specifically.

The specimen sequenced was PBMCs. This clonotype originated in a woman aged 18 to 35 in good health and CMV-seropositive. The rearrangement links TRBV27 to TRBJ2-3; TRBD2 might be the D (6 bases). The CDR3 region has the DNA TGTGCCAGCAGTTTACAGGGAGGAGGCACAGATACGCAGTATTTT. This encodes CASSLQGGGTDTQYF.